This T cell receptor beta chain was captured in a study of cytomegalovirus exposure and HLA in healthy donors. This CDR3 has 13 amino acids. Trimming took 5 bases from V and 5 from J; bases not matched to a gene: 5. Germline values: CDR1 SGHTA, CDR2 FQGTGA. A multiplex PCR was run with 60 Vbeta primers and 13 Jbeta primers. The repertoire was sequenced with immunoSEQ multiplex PCR; TCRdb's copy has only in-frame clones and lacks some. The profile shows roughly 190,000 clones, more than 60% of them singletons. The sequenced material came from PBMCs. This TCR was recovered from a woman in her 30s in good health and CMV-seropositive. The V gene is TRBV7-3, the J gene TRBJ1-1; 7 bases map to TRBD1. The CDR3 sequence: CASSGQEGTEAFF. The CDR3 DNA reads TGTGCCAGCAGCGGACAGGAGGGAACTGAAGCTTTCTTT.